Shown below are 23 T cell receptor beta chains from a single sample sequenced in a study of identical twins. One entry per CDR3 protein, called by TCRdb with MiXCR from the 5' RACE reads. This table holds 400,000 to 500,000 distinct CDR3 sequences, around 18% found once. The sample comprised naive T cells sorted from blood. The receptors shown here come from a man over 45 in good health.

This sequence joins TRBV11-1 and TRBJ1-1; possibly TRBD1 for D (5 bases). Per germline, CDR1 SGHAT and CDR2 FQDESV (reference sequence). The CDR3 sequence is 16 residues long. V shed 1 base and J shed 4 bases, with 16 bases lying between them. CDR3: CASSLDGHSKTTEAFF. The DNA of the CDR3 is TGTGCCAGCAGCTTAGACGGACATTCAAAGACCACTGAAGCTTTCTTT.

The chain has TRBV9 and TRBJ1-1; no firm D call. The germline V gene encodes CDR1 SGDLS and CDR2 YYNGEE. The CDR3 loop spans 15 amino acids. The V end was cut by 1 base, the J end by 4 bases, with 14 bases between. CDR3 residues: CASSVLPRASTEAFF. Here the CDR3 DNA reads TGTGCCAGCAGCGTACTCCCACGGGCGAGCACTGAAGCTTTCTTT.

The chain uses TRBV7-6 and TRBJ1-6; a weak D match, TRBD1 (5 bases). The CDR3 is made up of 17 amino acids. Germline V gene lookup returns CDR1 SGHVS and CDR2 FNYEAQ. The V gene lost 5 bases and the J gene lost 0 bases, with 14 bases spanning the gap. CDR3 in DNA: TGTGCCAGCAGCCGGAGGGGCGACAGCTCCTATAATTCACCCCTCCACTTT. This translates into CASSRRGDSSYNSPLHF. Full variable domain (outside the CDR3, taken from reference TRBV7-6 and TRBJ1-6): GAGVSQSPRYKVTKRGQDVALRCDPISGHVSLYWYRQALGQGPEFLTYFNYEAQQDKSGLPNDRFSAERPEGSISTLTIQRTEQRDSAMYRCASSRRGDSSYNSPLHFGNGTRLTVT.

This clonotype was seen at least ten times. The rearrangement joins TRBV6-1 to TRBJ2-7; D gene unclear. The V end lost 1 base, the J end lost 4 bases, and 5 bases lay between the germline ends. Germline V gene lookup returns CDR1 MNHNS and CDR2 SASEGT. The CDR3 extends over 12 amino acids. The CDR3 bases are TGTGCCAGCAGTGAAGTTCAGTACGAGCAGTACTTC. Protein: CASSEVQYEQYF.

This clonotype has only one observation. This chain joins TRBV6-5 and TRBJ2-7; no clear D gene. This CDR3 has 13 amino acids. Germline V lookup: CDR1 MNHEY, CDR2 SVGAGI. The V end was cut by 0 bases, the J end by 6 bases, with 9 bases between. The CDR3 region is CASSYSGPSEQYF. CDR3 nucleotide sequence: TGTGCCAGCAGTTACTCCGGCCCATCCGAGCAGTACTTC.

The sample holds a few counts of this clonotype. The genes are TRBV5-1 and TRBJ2-1; 9 positions agree with TRBD2. CDR3 length equals 15 residues. The J segment lost 10 bases and the V segment lost 3 bases, leaving 11 bases of the junction unmatched. Germline V gene lookup returns CDR1 SGHRS and CDR2 YFSETQ. The CDR3 nucleotides are TGCGCCAGCAGCTCGAGCGCGGGAGGGGCTAGGGAGCAGTTCTTC. It specifies CASSSSAGGAREQFF. Full variable domain (rest looked up from reference TRBV5-1 and TRBJ2-1): KAGVTQTPRYLIKTRGQQVTLSCSPISGHRSVSWYQQTPGQGLQFLFEYFSETQRNKGNFPGRFSGRQFSNSRSEMNVSTLELGDSALYLCASSSSAGGAREQFFGPGTRLTVL.

The rearrangement uses TRBV5-1 and TRBJ2-5; no firm D call. CDR3 length: 15 residues. CDR1 and CDR2 (germline): SGHRS, YFSETQ. Trimming removed 4 bases from V and 3 bases from J, with 16 bases in between. As DNA, the CDR3 is TGCGCCAGCAGCAGGGCTTTGGGCTTCGAAGAGACCCAGTACTTC. Amino acids: CASSRALGFEETQYF. Combining the CDR3 with reference TRBV5-1 and TRBJ2-5 gives the whole variable domain KAGVTQTPRYLIKTRGQQVTLSCSPISGHRSVSWYQQTPGQGLQFLFEYFSETQRNKGNFPGRFSGRQFSNSRSEMNVSTLELGDSALYLCASSRALGFEETQYFGPGTRLLVL.

This clonotype was observed a few times. J is TRBJ1-4 and V is TRBV10-3; 9 bases line up with TRBD1. The CDR3 is made up of 17 amino acids. Germline CDR1 reads ENHRY; CDR2 reads SYGVKD. The trim removed 3 bases at V and 4 bases at J, leaving 9 bases unmatched. The CDR3 region has the DNA TGTGCCATCAGTGATGGGACAGGGAGCGGCGGTAATGAAAAACTGTTTTTT. Translation: CAISDGTGSGGNEKLFF.

There are many counts of this clonotype. The rearrangement uses TRBV29-1 and TRBJ1-2; TRBD1 aligns across 9 bases. Per the germline V gene, CDR1 is SQVTM and CDR2 is ANQGSEA. J lost 6 bases, V lost 4 bases, and 6 bases had no gene match. The CDR3 covers 13 residues. The CDR3 region has the DNA TGCAGCGTTGCGGGACAGGGATCGGATGGCTACACCTTC. This gives the protein CSVAGQGSDGYTF. The full variable domain, with the rest looked up from reference TRBV29-1 and TRBJ1-2, is SAVISQKPSRDICQRGTSLTIQCQVDSQVTMMFWYRQQPGQSLTLIATANQGSEATYESGFVIDKFPISRPNLTFSTLTVSNMSPEDSSIYLCSVAGQGSDGYTFGSGTRLTVV.

This clonotype was found many times. This chain links TRBV12-3 or TRBV12-4 with TRBJ2-5, with D unresolved. V shed 2 bases and J shed 2 bases, with 9 bases lying between them. The CDR3 covers 14 residues. CDR3 coding DNA: TGTGCCAGCAGTTTATTTGGGATTCAAGAGACCCAGTACTTC. As protein: CASSLFGIQETQYF.

The chain combines TRBV20-1 with TRBJ2-6, with D unclear. V lost 3 bases and J lost 2, with 8 bases in between. The CDR3 spans 14 residues. The germline gives CDR1 DFQATT, CDR2 SNEGSKA (reference sequence). The CDR3 DNA reads as TGCAGTGCTAGTGGCCGGGCTGGGGCCAACGTCCTGACTTTC. This codes for CSASGRAGANVLTF.

This clonotype has a count of ten or more. CDR3 sequence: CASSLVKRGGLLIHNEQFF. In nucleotides, the CDR3 is TGTGCCAGCAGCTTAGTCAAGCGGGGGGGCCTTCTTATCCACAATGAGCAGTTCTTC. This sequence joins TRBV11-2 and TRBJ2-1, with TRBD2 matching 10 bases. The trim removed 1 base at V and 5 bases at J, leaving 14 bases unmatched. The CDR3 consists of 19 residues. The germline CDR1 and CDR2 sequences are SGHAT and FQNNGV.

V and J are TRBV6-2 or TRBV6-3 and TRBJ2-1; 10 nucleotides agree with TRBD2. Germline V gene sequence: CDR1 MNHEY, CDR2 SVGEGT. This CDR3 contains 18 residues. With V trimmed by 2 bases and J by 9 bases, 16 bases remained unmatched. The CDR3 region has the DNA TGTGCCAGCAGTTACCCGACCCGGTACAGCGGGAGGGCCTTTGAGCAGTTCTTC. Amino acids: CASSYPTRYSGRAFEQFF.

The chain has TRBV9 and TRBJ2-2; either TRBD1 or TRBD2 may supply D (5 bases each). Trimming shortened V by 5 bases and J by 4 bases, and 9 bases separated the two germline ends. The CDR3 contains 13 residues. Germline lookup yields CDR1 SGDLS and CDR2 YYNGEE. CDR3 in amino acids: CASRKGSTGELFF. The CDR3 bases are TGTGCCAGCAGGAAGGGGAGCACCGGGGAGCTGTTTTTT.

The gene calls are TRBV20-1 and TRBJ2-1; 10 bases are a match to TRBD2. Per germline, CDR1 DFQATT and CDR2 SNEGSKA (reference sequence). V was pared by 4 bases and J by 9 bases, with 9 bases of the junction left unmatched. The CDR3 extends over 14 amino acids. This chain's CDR3 is CSAKSSSGGGEQFF. As DNA, the CDR3 is TGCAGTGCTAAAAGCTCTAGCGGGGGTGGTGAGCAGTTCTTC.

This chain connects TRBV7-9 to TRBJ2-7; D gene uncertain. CDR3 size: 15 residues. Germline V gene data show CDR1 as SEHNR and CDR2 as FQNEAQ (reference sequence). The V and J ends lost 4 bases and 4 bases respectively, with 17 bases between them. The CDR3 nucleotides are TGTGCCAGCAGCTCACAGCAGGCTACGCGATACGAGCAGTACTTC. This translates into CASSSQQATRYEQYF.

This clonotype has a handful of counts. V and J are TRBV20-1 and TRBJ2-3, with 11 bases fitting TRBD1. CDR3 length: 15 residues. V gave up 3 bases and J gave up 1 base; unmatched junction bases: 3. Germline values: CDR1 DFQATT, CDR2 SNEGSKA (reference sequence). The CDR3 reads CSASGTGGGTDTQYF. The CDR3 region has the DNA TGCAGTGCTAGCGGGACAGGGGGGGGCACAGATACGCAGTATTTT.

This clonotype occurred a few times. This rearrangement joins TRBV4-2 to TRBJ2-1; no firm D call. V was shortened by 0 bases and J by 9 bases, with 9 bases between the two germline ends. The CDR3 extends over 13 amino acids. From germline, CDR1 is LGHNA and CDR2 YNFKEQ. This CDR3 reads CASSQDRPSEQFF. CDR3 nucleotides: TGTGCCAGCAGCCAAGATAGGCCAAGTGAGCAGTTCTTC.

This clonotype was picked up a small number of times. The chain is built from TRBV12-3 or TRBV12-4 and TRBJ2-7; TRBD2 matches at 14 bases. The CDR3 covers 14 residues. V shed 7 bases and J 5 bases; nucleotides not matched to a gene: 4. CDR3 coding DNA: TGTGCCAGCACCCAGGGACTAGCGGGGGACGAGCAGTACTTC. Translating gives CASTQGLAGDEQYF.

This clonotype was seen only once. J is TRBJ2-5 and V is TRBV19; D remains unclear. Germline CDR1 and CDR2: LNHDA and SQIVND (reference sequence). V lost 9 bases to trimming and J lost 4 bases, with 18 bases between them. CDR3 size: 14 residues. CDR3 nucleotides: TGTGCCAGCGCATCCTCGGGCTTCCTAGAGACCCAGTACTTC. As protein: CASASSGFLETQYF. The whole variable domain, remainder taken from reference TRBV19 and TRBJ2-5, is DGGITQSPKYLFRKEGQNVTLSCEQNLNHDAMYWYRQDPGQGLRLIYYSQIVNDFQKGDIAEGYSVSREKKESFPLTVTSAQKNPTAFYLCASASSGFLETQYFGPGTRLLVL.

The rearrangement uses TRBV4-2 and TRBJ1-1; D gene unclear. The germline CDR1 and CDR2 sequences are LGHNA and YNFKEQ. V dropped 2 bases and J dropped 1 base, with 11 bases sitting between them. CDR3 length: 15 amino acids. In nucleotides, the CDR3 is TGTGCCAGCAGCCAATCGTGGCGAGAGAACACTGAAGCTTTCTTT. Translated: CASSQSWRENTEAFF.

V and J are TRBV5-1 and TRBJ2-5; TRBD2 aligns across 13 bases. This CDR3 region has 16 residues. With 0 bases clipped from V and 3 bases from J, the junction kept 2 bases outside the gene matches. Germline V gene lookup returns CDR1 SGHRS and CDR2 YFSETQ. The CDR3 is CASSLGGLAGKETQYF. As DNA, the CDR3 is TGCGCCAGCAGCTTGGGGGGACTAGCGGGGAAAGAGACCCAGTACTTC.

This clonotype was detected ten times or more. J is TRBJ2-7 and V is TRBV20-1; the match to TRBD2 covers 7 bases. This CDR3 is 14 amino acids long. In germline, CDR1 is DFQATT, CDR2 SNEGSKA (reference sequence). V shed 7 bases and J 7 bases; nucleotides not matched to a gene: 16. The CDR3 protein is CSVRGRASSEEQYF. CDR3 nucleotide sequence: TGCAGTGTTCGGGGGAGGGCGAGTTCGGAGGAGCAGTACTTC.